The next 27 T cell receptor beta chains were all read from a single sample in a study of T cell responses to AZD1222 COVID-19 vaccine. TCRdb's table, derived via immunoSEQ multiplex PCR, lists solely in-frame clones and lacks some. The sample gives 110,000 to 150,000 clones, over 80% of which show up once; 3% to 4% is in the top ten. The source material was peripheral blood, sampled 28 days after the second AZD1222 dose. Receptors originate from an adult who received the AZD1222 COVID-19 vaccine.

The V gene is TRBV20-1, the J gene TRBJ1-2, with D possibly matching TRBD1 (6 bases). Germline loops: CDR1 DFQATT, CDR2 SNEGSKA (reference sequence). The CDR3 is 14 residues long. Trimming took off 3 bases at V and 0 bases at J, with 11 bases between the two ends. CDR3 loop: CSASRDTTNYGYTF. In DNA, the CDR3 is TGCAGTGCTAGTCGGGACACAACTAACTATGGCTACACCTTC.

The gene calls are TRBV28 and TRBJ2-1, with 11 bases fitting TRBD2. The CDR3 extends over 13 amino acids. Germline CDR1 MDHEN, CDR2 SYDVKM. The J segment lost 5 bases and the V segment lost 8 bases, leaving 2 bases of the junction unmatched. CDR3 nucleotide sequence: TGTGCCAGCTTTAGCGGGAGGGACAATGAGCAGTTCTTC. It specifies CASFSGRDNEQFF.

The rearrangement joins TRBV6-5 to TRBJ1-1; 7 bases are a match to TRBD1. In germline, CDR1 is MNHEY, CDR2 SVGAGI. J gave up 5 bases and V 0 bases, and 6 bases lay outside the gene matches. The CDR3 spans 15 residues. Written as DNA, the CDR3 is TGTGCCAGCAGTTACTCGTGGCAGGGGGGGACTGAAGCTTTCTTT. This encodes CASSYSWQGGTEAFF.

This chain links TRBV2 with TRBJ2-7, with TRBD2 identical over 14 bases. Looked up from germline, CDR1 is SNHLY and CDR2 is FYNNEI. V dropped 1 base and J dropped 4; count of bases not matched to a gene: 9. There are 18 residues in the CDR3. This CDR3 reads CASSEGGLAGVRSYEQYF. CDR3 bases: TGTGCCAGCAGTGAAGGGGGACTAGCGGGAGTAAGGTCTTACGAGCAGTACTTC.

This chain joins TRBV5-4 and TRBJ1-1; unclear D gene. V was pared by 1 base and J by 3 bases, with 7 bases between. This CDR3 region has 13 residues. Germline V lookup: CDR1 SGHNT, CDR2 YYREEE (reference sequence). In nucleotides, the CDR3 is TGTGCCAGCAGCTTGAGGGTGGACACTGAAGCTTTCTTT. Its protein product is CASSLRVDTEAFF.

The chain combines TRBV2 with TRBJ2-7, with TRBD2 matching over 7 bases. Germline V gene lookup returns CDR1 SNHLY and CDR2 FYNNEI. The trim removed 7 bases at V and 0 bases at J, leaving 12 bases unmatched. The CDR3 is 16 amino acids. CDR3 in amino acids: CASKRRSGEGSYEQYF. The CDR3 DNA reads TGTGCCAGCAAAAGACGCTCTGGGGAGGGCTCCTACGAGCAGTACTTC.

The CDR3 DNA sequence: TGTGCCAGCAGCTTCACTAGCGGCAACACAGATACGCAGTATTTT. The encoded protein is CASSFTSGNTDTQYF. The rearrangement links TRBV7-9 to TRBJ2-3, with 8 bases matching TRBD2. V dropped 3 bases and J dropped 2; count of bases not matched to a gene: 4. The CDR3 contains 15 residues. Germline V gene sequence: CDR1 SEHNR, CDR2 FQNEAQ (reference sequence). Together with reference TRBV7-9 and TRBJ2-3, the CDR3 gives the full variable domain: DTGVSQNPRHKITKRGQNVTFRCDPISEHNRLYWYRQTLGQGPEFLTYFQNEAQLEKSRLLSDRFSAERPKGSFSTLEIQRTEQGDSAMYLCASSFTSGNTDTQYFGPGTRLTVL.

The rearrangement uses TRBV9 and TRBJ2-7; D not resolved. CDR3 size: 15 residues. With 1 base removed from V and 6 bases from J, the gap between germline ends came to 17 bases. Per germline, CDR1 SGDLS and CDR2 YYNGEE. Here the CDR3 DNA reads TGTGCCAGCAGCGTAAACGCTGGACCGGGCATCGAGCAGTACTTC. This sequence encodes CASSVNAGPGIEQYF.

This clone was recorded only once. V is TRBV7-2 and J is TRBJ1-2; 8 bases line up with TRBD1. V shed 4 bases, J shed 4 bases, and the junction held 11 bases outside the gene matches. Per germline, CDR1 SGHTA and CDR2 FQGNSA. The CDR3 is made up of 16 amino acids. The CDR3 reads CASSYDRQGHGYGYTF. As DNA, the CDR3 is TGTGCCAGCAGCTACGACCGACAGGGGCACGGCTATGGCTACACCTTC.

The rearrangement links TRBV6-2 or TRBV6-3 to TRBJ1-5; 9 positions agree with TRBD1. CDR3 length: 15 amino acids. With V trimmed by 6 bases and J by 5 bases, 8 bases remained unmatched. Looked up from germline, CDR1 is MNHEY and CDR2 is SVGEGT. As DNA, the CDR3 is TGTGCCAGCAGCTATCCGGGACAGGGATATCAGCCCCAGCATTTT. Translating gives CASSYPGQGYQPQHF.

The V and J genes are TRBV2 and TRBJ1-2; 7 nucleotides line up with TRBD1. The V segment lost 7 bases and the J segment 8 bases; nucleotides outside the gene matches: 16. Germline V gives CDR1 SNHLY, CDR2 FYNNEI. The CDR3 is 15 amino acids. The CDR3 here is CASNDGGTAPGGYTF. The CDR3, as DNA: TGTGCCAGCAACGACGGCGGGACAGCCCCAGGGGGCTACACCTTC.

The DNA for the CDR3 is TGTGCCAGCAGCTTAGTCGGGACAGGGGGCAGGTACGAGCAGTACTTC. Its translation: CASSLVGTGGRYEQYF. The chain combines TRBV7-2 with TRBJ2-7; 12 bases match TRBD1. The CDR3 contains 16 residues. Germline CDR1 SGHTA, CDR2 FQGNSA. Germline trimming cut 1 base from V and 4 bases from J; bases unmatched to any gene: 5.

The CDR3 DNA reads TGCGCCAGCAGGGGACAGGGGAATGAGCAGTTCTTC. Its translation is CASRGQGNEQFF. The chain combines TRBV10-2 with TRBJ2-1, with 10 bases matching TRBD1. J lost 7 bases, V lost 6 bases, and 0 bases had no gene match. From germline, CDR1 is WSHSY and CDR2 SAAADI. The CDR3 spans 12 residues.

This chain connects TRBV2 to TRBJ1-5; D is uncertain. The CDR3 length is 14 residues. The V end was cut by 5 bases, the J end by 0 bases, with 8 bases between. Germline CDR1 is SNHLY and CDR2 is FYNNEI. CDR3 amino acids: CASSMKYSNQPQHF. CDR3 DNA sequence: TGTGCCAGCAGTATGAAATATAGCAATCAGCCCCAGCATTTT.

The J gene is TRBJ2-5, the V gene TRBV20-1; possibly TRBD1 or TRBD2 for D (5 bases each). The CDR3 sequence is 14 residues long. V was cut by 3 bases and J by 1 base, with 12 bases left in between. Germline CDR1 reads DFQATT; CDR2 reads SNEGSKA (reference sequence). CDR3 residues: CSASDGTGQETQYF. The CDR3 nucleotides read TGCAGTGCTAGTGACGGGACGGGCCAAGAGACCCAGTACTTC.

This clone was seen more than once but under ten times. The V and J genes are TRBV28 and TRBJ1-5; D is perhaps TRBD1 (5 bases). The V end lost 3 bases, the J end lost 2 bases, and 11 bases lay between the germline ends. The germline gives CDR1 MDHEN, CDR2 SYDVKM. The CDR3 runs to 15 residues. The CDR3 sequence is CASSFVGAGNQPQHF. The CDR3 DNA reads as TGTGCCAGCAGTTTCGTCGGGGCTGGCAATCAGCCCCAGCATTTT.

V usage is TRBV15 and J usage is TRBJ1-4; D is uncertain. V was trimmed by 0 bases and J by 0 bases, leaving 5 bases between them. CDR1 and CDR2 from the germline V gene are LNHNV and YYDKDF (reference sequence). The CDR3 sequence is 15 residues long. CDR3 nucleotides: TGTGCCACCAGCAGAGACCGGGCAACTAATGAAAAACTGTTTTTT. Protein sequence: CATSRDRATNEKLFF.

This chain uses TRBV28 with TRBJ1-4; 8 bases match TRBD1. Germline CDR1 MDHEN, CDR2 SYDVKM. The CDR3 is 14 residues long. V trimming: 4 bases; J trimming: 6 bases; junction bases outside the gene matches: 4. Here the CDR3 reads CASSSQGGYEKLFF. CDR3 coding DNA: TGTGCCAGCAGTTCACAGGGGGGGTATGAAAAACTGTTTTTT.

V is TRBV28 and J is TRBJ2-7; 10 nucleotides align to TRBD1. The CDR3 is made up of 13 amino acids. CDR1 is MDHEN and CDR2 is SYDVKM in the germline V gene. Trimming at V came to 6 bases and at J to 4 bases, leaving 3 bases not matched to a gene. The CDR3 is CASSRQGAYEQYF. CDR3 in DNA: TGTGCCAGCAGCCGACAGGGGGCTTACGAGCAGTACTTC.

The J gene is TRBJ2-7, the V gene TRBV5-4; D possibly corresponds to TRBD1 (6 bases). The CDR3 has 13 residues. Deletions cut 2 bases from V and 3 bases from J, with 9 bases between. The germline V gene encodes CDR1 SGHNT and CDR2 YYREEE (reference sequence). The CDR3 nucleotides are TGTGCCAGCAGCTTCCTACAGGGCTACGAGCAGTACTTC. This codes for CASSFLQGYEQYF.

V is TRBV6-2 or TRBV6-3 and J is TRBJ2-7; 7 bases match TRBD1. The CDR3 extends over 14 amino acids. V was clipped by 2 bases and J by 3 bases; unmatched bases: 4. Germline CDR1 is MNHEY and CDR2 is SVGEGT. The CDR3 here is CASSYKWDSYEQYF. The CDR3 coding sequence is TGTGCCAGCAGTTACAAGTGGGACAGCTACGAGCAGTACTTC.

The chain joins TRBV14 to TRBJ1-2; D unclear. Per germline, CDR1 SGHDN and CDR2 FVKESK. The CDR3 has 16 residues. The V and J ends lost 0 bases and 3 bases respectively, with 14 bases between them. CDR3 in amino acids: CASSQERGRLDYGYTF. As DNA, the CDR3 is TGTGCCAGCAGCCAAGAGAGAGGACGGCTTGACTATGGCTACACCTTC.

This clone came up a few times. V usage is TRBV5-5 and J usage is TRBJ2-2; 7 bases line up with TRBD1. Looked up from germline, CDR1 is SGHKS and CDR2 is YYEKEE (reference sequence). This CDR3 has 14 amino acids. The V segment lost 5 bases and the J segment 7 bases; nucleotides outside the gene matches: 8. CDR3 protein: CASSRQGEGGELFF. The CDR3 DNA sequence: TGTGCCAGCAGTAGACAGGGAGAAGGCGGGGAGCTGTTTTTT.

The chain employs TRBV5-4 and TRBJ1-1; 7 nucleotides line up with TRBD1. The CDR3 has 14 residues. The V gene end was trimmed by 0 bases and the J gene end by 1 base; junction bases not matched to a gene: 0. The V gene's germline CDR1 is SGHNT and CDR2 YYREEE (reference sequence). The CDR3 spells CASSLDRGNTEAFF. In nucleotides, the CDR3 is TGTGCCAGCAGCTTGGACAGGGGGAACACTGAAGCTTTCTTT.

The CDR3 is CASSLFYEQYF. The CDR3 bases are TGTGCCAGCAGTCTCTTTTACGAGCAGTACTTC. The chain is built from TRBV7-2 and TRBJ2-7, with D uncertain. Germline V gene data show CDR1 as SGHTA and CDR2 as FQGNSA. The V gene lost 6 bases and the J gene lost 4 bases, with 7 bases spanning the gap. The CDR3 loop spans 11 amino acids.

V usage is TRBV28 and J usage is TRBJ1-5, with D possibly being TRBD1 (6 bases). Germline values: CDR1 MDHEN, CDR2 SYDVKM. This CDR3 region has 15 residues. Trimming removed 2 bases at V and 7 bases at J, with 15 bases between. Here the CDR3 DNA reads TGTGCCAGCAGTTTACGGGGGCAGGGTGGGCAGCCCCAGCATTTT. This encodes CASSLRGQGGQPQHF.

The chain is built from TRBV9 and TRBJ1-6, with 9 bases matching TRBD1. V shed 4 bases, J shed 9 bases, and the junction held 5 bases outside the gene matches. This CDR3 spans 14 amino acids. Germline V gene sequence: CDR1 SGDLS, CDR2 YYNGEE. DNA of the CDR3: TGTGCCAGCAGCAAGGGACAGGGAGGTTCACCCCTCCACTTT. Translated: CASSKGQGGSPLHF.